This T cell receptor beta chain was retrieved from a study of OX40 agonist ivuxolimab in advanced cancers. Findings and limits, study-wide: At 0.1-3.0 mg/kg, partial responders had clonal expansion among the lowest observed. Researchers report that CD8+ T cells had, on average, more expanded clones than CD4+.

Sequenced by immunoSEQ multiplex PCR; TCRdb stores in-frame clones only, minus some. The repertoire holds about 96,000 clones, with about 90% as singletons. J was trimmed by 4 bases and V by 5 bases; bases with no gene match: 5. CDR3 size: 14 residues. Germline V gives CDR1 SGHTA, CDR2 FQGNSA. Comments on this clone: What it binds is not known.

The material sequenced was CD4+ or CD8+ T cells sorted from blood, taken in a trial of the OX40 agonist ivuxolimab. The origin of this receptor is an adult with an advanced solid tumor such as melanoma, head and neck, liver or kidney cancer. The rearrangement joins TRBV7-2 to TRBJ1-2, with 9 positions matching TRBD1. For the CDR3, the DNA is TGTGCCAGCAGCACCCGGGACAGGGTCTATGGCTACACCTTC. Its translation is CASSTRDRVYGYTF.